This TCR beta chain stems from a study of vaccination and CD4 T cells after COVID-19. At the Johns Hopkins FTIC core, DNA taken from cultured CD4+ T cells was sequenced by way of the Oncomine TCR Beta short-read assay. In TCRdb, the PCR reads were re-called with MiXCR into one record per CDR3 protein. The profile shows 15,000 to 20,000 distinct CDR3 sequences, about 60% of them singletons. Germline V CDR1 and CDR2: MGHDK, SYGVNS. The V gene lost 3 bases and the J gene lost 1 base, with 14 bases spanning the gap. The CDR3 is 16 amino acids. Treatment denoted: approximately 10-day PBMC culture with coronavirus spike peptide pools or control peptides (ViraFEST assay). IL-2 at 10 IU/ml and peptide pools at about 9.5 ug/ml were added to PBMCs cultured at about 2 million per well. In the case of this clonotype: Its antigen remains unknown.

The rearrangement joins TRBV25-1 to TRBJ2-3; the D gene is possibly TRBD2 (5 bases). The sequenced sample was CD4+ T cells from blood, cultured in vitro. The TCR sequence derives from a human donor who had recovered from COVID-19. CDR3 DNA sequence: TGTGCCAGCAGTGATCGGGAACCGGGCCGCACAGATACGCAGTATTTT. Its translation: CASSDREPGRTDTQYF.